This T cell receptor (beta chain) emerged from a study of CD8 T cells in ankylosing spondylitis. Germline trimming cut 2 bases from V and 8 bases from J; bases unmatched to any gene: 6. Germline assignment: CDR1 SNHLY and CDR2 FYNNEI. CDR3 length equals 14 residues. Study-wide results and limits: Among TCR beta sequences, a motif of eight highly homologous variants appeared characteristic of ankylosing spondylitis blood. It was reported that disease-linked clones were significantly enriched in matched ankylosing spondylitis synovial fluid.

In making TCR beta libraries, quantitative 5'-RACE with molecular barcodes was used. TCRdb independently ran MiXCR on the 5' RACE reads; one entry per CDR3 protein. The sample lists 450,000 or so distinct CDR3 sequences, around 26% occurring once. This clonotype was recorded only once. The antigen remains undetermined. This chain uses TRBV2 with TRBJ1-1, with 9 bases lining up with TRBD1. Sequenced input: blood, either unsorted or a sorted T cell fraction (not recorded which). The clonotype was recovered from a male donor with ankylosing spondylitis. CDR3 protein: CASSENRDREEAFF. CDR3 coding DNA: TGTGCCAGCAGTGAAAATAGGGACAGGGAGGAAGCTTTCTTT.